This entry concerns a single T cell receptor (beta chain). Its antigen is as yet unknown. Through template switching, a universal primer site was introduced, and the cDNA contained unique molecular identifiers. TCRdb fed the 5' RACE reads into MiXCR, producing one record per CDR3 protein. The top ten hold roughly 3% of the sample, which has some 500,000 distinct CDR3 sequences, 9% to 10% seen once. The data stem from a study of identical twins. Regarding the study as a whole: Memory repertoires lacked the insertion deficit that abundant cord blood beta clonotypes showed. Conclusions were drawn cross-sectionally by statistical analysis, without following the same donors.

V gave up 0 bases and J gave up 6 bases; unmatched junction bases: 8. Germline V lookup: CDR1 SQVTM, CDR2 ANQGSEA. The CDR3 totals 14 residues. These same records also appear under a second study, on yellow fever vaccine responses in identical twins.

The clonotype comes from a woman between 18 and 30 years old in good health. The genes are TRBV29-1 and TRBJ2-7, with 7 bases lining up with TRBD1. Source material: PBMCs. CDR3 DNA: TGCAGCGTTGAAGAGAGCAACAGGGGTATCGAGCAGTACTTC. Protein product: CSVEESNRGIEQYF.